Sequencing of this TCR beta chain was carried out in a study of T-cell reconstitution after alpha-beta-depleted transplantation in children. This clonotype was observed at least ten times. Its target is unknown. The V and J ends lost 5 bases and 5 bases respectively, with 12 bases between them. Germline-derived CDR1 and CDR2 are ENHRY and SYGVKD. This CDR3 region has 13 residues. This sample's TCRbeta library carried unique molecular identifier barcodes. TCRdb independently ran MiXCR on the PCR reads; one entry per CDR3 protein. Of a few hundred thousand distinct CDR3 sequences in the sample, 11% were seen once. Findings and limits, study-wide: In patients about two months after transplant, alpha-beta T cells reportedly arose from several hundred expanded graft clones. Newly produced T cells mostly provided counts and TCRbeta diversity after one year, as hyperexpanded clones declined.

The sample was peripheral blood, taken 180 days after TCRalphabeta/CD19-depleted stem cell transplant. The source of this sequence is a male patient between 2 and 10 years old who had a stem cell transplant for chronic granulomatous disease, so the T cells may come from the graft donor. This chain connects TRBV10-3 to TRBJ2-5; D is unclear. Here the CDR3 reads CAISQTSAETQYF. In nucleotides, the CDR3 is TGTGCCATCAGTCAGACTTCGGCGGAGACCCAGTACTTC.